Presented here are 28 T cell receptor beta chains from one specimen sequenced in a study of control samples from healthy donors and cancer patients. Profiled with immunoSEQ multiplex PCR; TCRdb holds only in-frame clones, not every one. The sample shows roughly 98,000 clones, 82% of them seen only once. Sequenced input: blood. The receptors were sampled from a woman aged 60-75 years in good health.

The chain employs TRBV7-6 and TRBJ2-4; 9 positions agree with TRBD2. CDR3 length equals 15 residues. V lost 5 bases to trimming and J lost 1 base; unmatched junction nucleotides: 3. The germline CDR1 and CDR2 sequences are SGHVS and FNYEAQ. Here the CDR3 DNA reads TGTGCCAGCAGCAGCACTAGCGGGGCCAAAAACATTCAGTACTTC. This codes for CASSSTSGAKNIQYF.

The chain couples TRBV5-1 to TRBJ2-3; 9 bases line up with TRBD1. Germline-derived CDR1 and CDR2 are SGHRS and YFSETQ. The CDR3 extends over 14 amino acids. Trimming at V came to 3 bases and at J to 10 bases, leaving 9 bases not matched to a gene. The CDR3 here is CASSWEGQGRAQYF. As DNA, the CDR3 is TGCGCCAGCAGCTGGGAGGGACAGGGAAGGGCGCAGTATTTT.

V is TRBV14 and J is TRBJ1-2; 7 bases agree with TRBD1. V was pared by 2 bases and J by 3 bases, with 18 bases of the junction left unmatched. Per the germline V gene, CDR1 is SGHDN and CDR2 is FVKESK. The length of the CDR3 is 19 residues. CDR3 coding DNA: TGTGCCAGCAGCCAAAAAAATGCCGGGACAGTCGCTTTCTACTATGGCTACACCTTC. Translating it yields CASSQKNAGTVAFYYGYTF.

The chain has TRBV10-2 and TRBJ1-5; D gene unclear. Germline V gene lookup returns CDR1 WSHSY and CDR2 SAAADI. V lost 4 bases and J lost 5, with 9 bases in between. The CDR3 extends over 13 amino acids. Here the CDR3 reads CASSAWVDQPQHF. The CDR3, as DNA: TGCGCCAGCAGTGCGTGGGTTGATCAGCCCCAGCATTTT.

V and J are TRBV5-1 and TRBJ2-5; D may be TRBD1 or TRBD2 (5 bases each). CDR1 SGHRS and CDR2 YFSETQ come from the germline V gene. Trimming shortened V by 7 bases and J by 5 bases, and 9 bases separated the two germline ends. This CDR3 region has 11 residues. The CDR3, as DNA: TGCGCCAGCTCGGGGCGGGAGACCCAGTACTTC. Encoded protein: CASSGRETQYF.

This chain connects TRBV6-5 to TRBJ1-5; a possible D gene is TRBD1 (5 bases). The ends were cut back, 8 bases at V and 11 bases at J, with 19 bases in the middle. The CDR3 is made up of 13 amino acids. Germline values: CDR1 MNHEY, CDR2 SVGAGI. The CDR3 DNA reads TGTGCCAGCCTAGCGGGACCCGCCTTGTCCCAGCATTTT. Protein sequence: CASLAGPALSQHF.

V gene TRBV20-1 combines with J gene TRBJ1-5; unclear D gene. Trimming took off 3 bases at V and 9 bases at J, with 9 bases between the two ends. Germline CDR1 is DFQATT and CDR2 is SNEGSKA (reference sequence). The CDR3 has 11 amino acids. For the CDR3, the DNA is TGCAGTGCTAGCATGACCGGGCCCCAGCATTTT. Its translation is CSASMTGPQHF.

The V call is TRBV7-2, the J call TRBJ2-1; 7 bases line up with TRBD2. The V and J ends lost 5 bases and 4 bases, in that order; junction bases with no gene match: 8. This CDR3 comprises 15 residues. The germline V gene encodes CDR1 SGHTA and CDR2 FQGNSA. The DNA for the CDR3 is TGTGCCAGCAGCCTATCGGGCGGGAGTTACAATGAGCAGTTCTTC. It specifies CASSLSGGSYNEQFF.

This sequence joins TRBV2 and TRBJ1-2; tentative D call: TRBD1 (5 bases). Germline V gene data show CDR1 as SNHLY and CDR2 as FYNNEI. V lost 4 bases, J lost 5 bases, and 17 bases lay in between. This CDR3 contains 15 residues. CDR3 nucleotide sequence: TGTGCCAGCAGTGCCCCTGAGGAAGGGACTTATGGCTACACCTTC. As protein: CASSAPEEGTYGYTF.

This chain joins TRBV18 and TRBJ2-2; TRBD1 matches 8 bases. The germline gives CDR1 KGHSH, CDR2 LQKENI. The CDR3 runs to 14 residues. The V segment lost 2 bases and the J segment 6 bases; nucleotides outside the gene matches: 2. The DNA of the CDR3 is TGTGCCAGCTCACCAGGACAGGGTTCCGGGGAGCTGTTTTTT. Its protein is CASSPGQGSGELFF. Combining the CDR3 with reference TRBV18 and TRBJ2-2 gives the whole variable domain NAGVMQNPRHLVRRRGQEARLRCSPMKGHSHVYWYRQLPEEGLKFMVYLQKENIIDESGMPKERFSAEFPKEGPSILRIQQVVRGDSAAYFCASSPGQGSGELFFGEGSRLTVL.

This chain links TRBV4-2 with TRBJ2-2; 7 bases are a match to TRBD2. The CDR3 totals 15 residues. In germline, CDR1 is LGHNA, CDR2 YNFKEQ. The V segment lost 1 base and the J segment 5 bases; nucleotides outside the gene matches: 4. CDR3 bases: TGTGCCAGCAGCCAAGCTAGCGGAAGGACCGGGGAGCTGTTTTTT. Translated: CASSQASGRTGELFF.

This clone has ten or more counts. V usage is TRBV9 and J usage is TRBJ1-2, with D maybe TRBD1 (5 bases). Germline V CDR1 and CDR2: SGDLS, YYNGEE. The CDR3 has 15 amino acids. The ends were cut back, 0 bases at V and 6 bases at J, with 15 bases in the middle. The CDR3 coding sequence is TGTGCCAGCAGCGTAGGAGGGGTGGAGGTGAATGGCTACACCTTC. Its protein is CASSVGGVEVNGYTF.

V gene TRBV12-5 combines with J gene TRBJ2-2; 11 bases match TRBD1. The CDR3 totals 16 residues. With V trimmed by 3 bases and J by 6 bases, 6 bases remained unmatched. CDR1 is LGHNT, CDR2 FRNRAP, per germline. The DNA for the CDR3 is TGTGCTAGTGGTTTTCCCGGGACAGGGGGGCCCGGGGAGCTGTTTTTT. Translated, it gives CASGFPGTGGPGELFF.

The chain carries TRBV3-1 (or the pseudogene TRBV3-2) and TRBJ2-2; D uncertain. The ends were cut back, 1 base at V and 6 bases at J, with 9 bases in the middle. The CDR3 loop spans 14 amino acids. Germline V lookup: CDR1 LGHDT, CDR2 YNNKEL (reference sequence). This CDR3 reads CASSQGGIPGELFF. CDR3 nucleotide sequence: TGTGCCAGCAGCCAAGGGGGAATCCCCGGGGAGCTGTTTTTT.

This rearrangement joins TRBV5-1 to TRBJ2-7; no firm D call. The germline V gene encodes CDR1 SGHRS and CDR2 YFSETQ. Trimming removed 7 bases at V and 7 bases at J, with 18 bases between. The CDR3 is 13 residues long. CDR3 DNA sequence: TGCGCCAGCGGAACGGGCTCTTGGCAAGAGCAGTACTTC. Encoded protein: CASGTGSWQEQYF.

J is TRBJ2-3 and V is TRBV27; 7 bases align to TRBD2. Trimming removed 4 bases from V and 5 bases from J; junction bases left unmatched: 6. CDR1 and CDR2 (germline): MNHEY, SMNVEV (reference sequence). This CDR3 comprises 14 residues. CDR3 residues: CASSSRRELDTQYF. CDR3 nucleotides: TGTGCCAGCAGTTCGCGGCGGGAGCTAGATACGCAGTATTTT.

The V and J genes are TRBV5-4 and TRBJ1-1, with D perhaps TRBD1 (5 bases). The germline gives CDR1 SGHNT, CDR2 YYREEE (reference sequence). V lost 0 bases, J lost 5 bases, and 14 bases lay in between. The CDR3 is 15 amino acids. CDR3: CASSLGGEGVTEAFF. The CDR3 bases are TGTGCCAGCAGCTTGGGGGGGGAAGGCGTGACTGAAGCTTTCTTT.

The V gene is TRBV29-1, the J gene TRBJ2-5; 10 bases are a match to TRBD1. CDR1 is SQVTM, CDR2 ANQGSEA, per germline. The CDR3 extends over 15 amino acids. V gave up 6 bases and J gave up 5 bases; unmatched junction bases: 12. Written as DNA, the CDR3 is TGCAGCGTGAAGGCCGGGACAGGGGTGGCGGAGACCCAGTACTTC. This gives the protein CSVKAGTGVAETQYF.

As for this clone: The sample has other DNA sequences that encode this CDR3 too. The J gene is TRBJ2-7, the V gene TRBV3-1 (or the pseudogene TRBV3-2), with D possibly matching TRBD1 (6 bases). CDR1 and CDR2 from the germline V gene are LGHDT and YNNKEL (reference sequence). Trimming took off 1 base at V and 7 bases at J, with 17 bases between the two ends. This CDR3 is built from 15 residues. CDR3 DNA sequence: TGTGCCAGCAGCCAAGGGGGGCAGGGTCTGCGGGAGCAGTACTTC. Its translation: CASSQGGQGLREQYF.

This clone was counted once. J is TRBJ1-1 and V is TRBV6-5; 9 nucleotides align to TRBD1. Per the germline V gene, CDR1 is MNHEY and CDR2 is SVGAGI. The CDR3 loop spans 15 amino acids. V dropped 7 bases and J dropped 0; count of bases not matched to a gene: 6. CDR3 in amino acids: CASTKDRGLNTEAFF. CDR3 nucleotides: TGTGCCAGCACAAAGGACAGGGGTCTGAACACTGAAGCTTTCTTT.

The rearrangement links TRBV7-2 to TRBJ2-3, with 8 bases aligning to TRBD1. The CDR3 has 14 residues. Germline trimming cut 5 bases from V and 4 bases from J; bases unmatched to any gene: 5. CDR1 is SGHTA, CDR2 FQGNSA, per germline. The CDR3: CASSPRTGPDTQYF. DNA for the CDR3: TGTGCCAGCAGCCCACGGACAGGGCCAGATACGCAGTATTTT. Looking up the rest from reference TRBV7-2 and TRBJ2-3 gives the full variable domain: GAGVSQSPSNKVTEKGKDVELRCDPISGHTALYWYRQSLGQGLEFLIYFQGNSAPDKSGLPSDRFSAERTGGSVSTLTIQRTQQEDSAVYLCASSPRTGPDTQYFGPGTRLTVL.

The sample holds a few counts of this clone. The V gene is TRBV2, the J gene TRBJ2-7; either TRBD1 or TRBD2 may fit D (5 bases each). CDR3 length equals 13 residues. Per the germline V gene, CDR1 is SNHLY and CDR2 is FYNNEI. The V gene lost 6 bases and the J gene lost 3 bases, with 12 bases spanning the gap. CDR3 protein: CASRGTWNYEQYF. DNA for the CDR3: TGTGCCAGCAGGGGGACCTGGAACTACGAGCAGTACTTC.

The chain uses TRBV9 and TRBJ1-1; 8 nucleotides match TRBD1. There are 13 residues in the CDR3. V lost 4 bases and J lost 8; bases outside the gene matches: 7. Germline-derived CDR1 and CDR2 are SGDLS and YYNGEE. The CDR3 DNA reads TGTGCCAGCAGCCCAAGGAGACAGGGGGAAGCTTTCTTT. Its translation is CASSPRRQGEAFF.

The chain recombines TRBV6-5 with TRBJ1-1; TRBD1 matches 9 bases. Germline CDR1 reads MNHEY; CDR2 reads SVGAGI. V shed 2 bases, J shed 7 bases, and the junction held 5 bases outside the gene matches. This CDR3 comprises 14 residues. The CDR3 here is CASSYTRTGVEAFF. CDR3 sequence (DNA): TGTGCCAGCAGTTACACGCGGACAGGGGTTGAAGCTTTCTTT.

This clone was detected a few times. The chain joins TRBV19 to TRBJ1-4; 8 bases are a match to TRBD1. V shed 6 bases and J 3 bases; nucleotides not matched to a gene: 3. CDR3 length: 14 amino acids. Germline CDR1 reads LNHDA; CDR2 reads SQIVND (reference sequence). CDR3 sequence (DNA): TGTGCCAGTAGGCCACAGGGGGCTAATGAAAAACTGTTTTTT. This codes for CASRPQGANEKLFF.

The V call is TRBV7-9, the J call TRBJ2-5, with a weak D call TRBD1 (6 bases). This CDR3 contains 16 residues. The V end was cut by 1 base, the J end by 2 bases, with 14 bases between. Germline V gene sequence: CDR1 SEHNR, CDR2 FQNEAQ (reference sequence). In DNA form, the CDR3 reads TGTGCCAGCAGCTTAGGGGGGCTAGGTCTTCAAGAGACCCAGTACTTC. Translation: CASSLGGLGLQETQYF. Variable domain in full (rest from reference TRBV7-9 and TRBJ2-5): DTGVSQNPRHKITKRGQNVTFRCDPISEHNRLYWYRQTLGQGPEFLTYFQNEAQLEKSRLLSDRFSAERPKGSFSTLEIQRTEQGDSAMYLCASSLGGLGLQETQYFGPGTRLLVL.

This chain joins TRBV18 and TRBJ2-4; D may be TRBD1 or TRBD2 (5 bases each). V gave up 6 bases and J gave up 0 bases, with 15 bases separating them. This CDR3 is 16 amino acids long. Per the germline V gene, CDR1 is KGHSH and CDR2 is LQKENI. In DNA, the CDR3 is TGTGCCAGCTCGACCGGGACGGCTCTAGCCAAAAACATTCAGTACTTC. Amino acid sequence: CASSTGTALAKNIQYF.

The gene calls are TRBV29-1 and TRBJ2-5; TRBD2 matches 8 bases. CDR1 is SQVTM, CDR2 ANQGSEA, per germline. The J segment lost 3 bases and the V segment lost 7 bases, leaving 13 bases of the junction unmatched. The CDR3 contains 15 residues. CDR3 region: CSGATGGPGKETQYF. The CDR3 bases are TGCAGCGGCGCGACGGGAGGGCCAGGCAAAGAGACCCAGTACTTC. The whole variable domain, filled in from reference TRBV29-1 and TRBJ2-5, reads SAVISQKPSRDICQRGTSLTIQCQVDSQVTMMFWYRQQPGQSLTLIATANQGSEATYESGFVIDKFPISRPNLTFSTLTVSNMSPEDSSIYLCSGATGGPGKETQYFGPGTRLLVL.